Listed here are 25 T cell receptor beta chains from one sample, sequenced in a study of blood T cell repertoires in COVID-19 (dated by TCRdb to 2020 to 2022). The library was made by the immunoSEQ multiplex PCR assay. Held by TCRdb, this immuneACCESS table contains in-frame sequences only and omits some clones. Under half of the omission traces to an unresolved V gene where checked; the cause of the rest is unknown. The sample profile shows roughly 200,000 clones; 86% of them were found once. The ten most abundant clones make up roughly 3.4% of the sample. The sequenced sample consisted of PBMCs or T cells enriched from blood (not recorded which). These receptors were taken from a woman aged 40 to 50 with acute COVID-19.

This chain joins TRBV19 and TRBJ2-5, with 9 nucleotides matching TRBD1. The J segment lost 5 bases and the V segment lost 2 bases, leaving 3 bases of the junction unmatched. The CDR3 runs 14 residues. Germline V gene sequence: CDR1 LNHDA, CDR2 SQIVND (reference sequence). As DNA, the CDR3 is TGTGCCAGTAGTATAACAGGGGGCCTTGAGACCCAGTACTTC. Its translation is CASSITGGLETQYF.

In this sample, this clone turned up once. The chain recombines TRBV19 with TRBJ1-1; the D is unclear. The CDR3 extends over 13 amino acids. CDR1 and CDR2 (germline): LNHDA, SQIVND (reference sequence). The germline V and J ends were trimmed by 11 bases and 0 bases, with 13 bases remaining between them. CDR3 coding DNA: TGTGCCTCTGCGCCGAAGCTGAACACTGAAGCTTTCTTT. Translated: CASAPKLNTEAFF.

Comments on this clone: This CDR3 is also generated by other DNA sequences in the sample. The chain employs TRBV12-3 or TRBV12-4 and TRBJ1-5; possibly TRBD1 for D (5 bases). V dropped 6 bases and J dropped 0 bases, with 6 bases sitting between them. CDR3 length: 13 amino acids. The CDR3 DNA sequence: TGTGCCAGCAGGCAGGGTAGCAATCAGCCCCAGCATTTT. It translates to CASRQGSNQPQHF.

The chain uses TRBV9 and TRBJ2-2; TRBD1 might be the D (5 bases). The V and J ends lost 0 bases and 1 base respectively, with 10 bases between them. CDR3 length: 16 amino acids. CDR1 and CDR2 (germline): SGDLS, YYNGEE. CDR3 sequence: CASSVAGQLNTGELFF. CDR3 coding DNA: TGTGCCAGCAGCGTAGCTGGACAACTGAACACCGGGGAGCTGTTTTTT.

The chain is built from TRBV2 and TRBJ2-2; 7 bases agree with TRBD1. The trim removed 4 bases at V and 2 bases at J, leaving 4 bases unmatched. Germline V gives CDR1 SNHLY, CDR2 FYNNEI. The CDR3 consists of 15 residues. The CDR3 sequence: CASSVGTVNTGELFF. As DNA, the CDR3 is TGTGCCAGCAGTGTTGGGACAGTCAACACCGGGGAGCTGTTTTTT.

The chain recombines TRBV18 with TRBJ1-1; D call uncertain. With 1 base removed from V and 3 bases from J, the gap between germline ends came to 12 bases. The CDR3 loop spans 15 amino acids. The germline gives CDR1 KGHSH, CDR2 LQKENI. This CDR3 is CASSPLLNRDTEAFF. For the CDR3, the DNA is TGTGCCAGCTCACCACTTCTGAACAGAGACACTGAAGCTTTCTTT.

The chain links TRBV27 to TRBJ1-1; D is possibly TRBD1 (6 bases). Germline lookup yields CDR1 MNHEY and CDR2 SMNVEV (reference sequence). V lost 3 bases and J lost 1, with 9 bases in between. CDR3 size: 14 residues. This CDR3 is CASSLKQGNTEAFF. CDR3 nucleotide sequence: TGTGCCAGCAGTTTGAAACAGGGGAACACTGAAGCTTTCTTT.

The chain has TRBV6-6 and TRBJ2-2, with 10 positions matching TRBD2. V gave up 6 bases and J gave up 3 bases; unmatched junction bases: 22. The CDR3 contains 21 residues. The V gene's germline CDR1 is MNHNY and CDR2 SVGAGI (reference sequence). The CDR3 loop is CASSRTTNLGKRGGDTGELFF. In DNA form, the CDR3 reads TGTGCCAGCAGCCGAACCACGAACCTTGGAAAGCGGGGGGGCGACACCGGGGAGCTGTTTTTT.

The CDR3 region has the DNA TGTGCCAGCAGTTCCCTGGGGCAGGGGGCATTAGGGGAGCAGTACGTC. Translation: CASSSLGQGALGEQYV. The chain carries TRBV27 and TRBJ2-7; 8 nucleotides agree with TRBD1. From germline, CDR1 is MNHEY and CDR2 SMNVEV (reference sequence). V shed 4 bases, J shed 7 bases, and the junction held 15 bases outside the gene matches. CDR3 size: 16 residues.

The gene calls are TRBV25-1 and TRBJ1-1, with D possibly being TRBD1 (6 bases). CDR1 is MGHDK and CDR2 is SYGVNS in the germline V gene. Between the trimmed V and J ends, which lost 6 bases and 8 bases, there was a span of 10 bases. CDR3 size: 11 residues. CDR3 in amino acids: CASREDSEAFF. The CDR3 region has the DNA TGTGCCAGCAGAGAGGACAGCGAAGCTTTCTTT.

The rearrangement uses TRBV5-1 and TRBJ1-4; maybe TRBD1 (5 bases). CDR3 length: 17 amino acids. Trimming stripped 2 bases from V and 0 bases from J, with 14 bases between. CDR1 and CDR2 (germline): SGHRS, YFSETQ. The CDR3 loop reads CASSFYGLGATNEKLFF. The DNA for the CDR3 is TGCGCCAGCAGCTTTTATGGCCTAGGGGCAACTAATGAAAAACTGTTTTTT.

This chain links TRBV5-4 with TRBJ2-2; TRBD2 agrees at 11 bases. Germline V gives CDR1 SGHNT, CDR2 YYREEE (reference sequence). The ends lost 0 bases at V and 4 bases at J; junction bases unmatched: 11. This CDR3 region has 19 residues. DNA of the CDR3: TGTGCCAGCAGCTTGGCCTTTAGCGGGGGGGCATCGACCACCGGGGAGCTGTTTTTT. This gives the protein CASSLAFSGGASTTGELFF. The whole variable domain, remainder taken from reference TRBV5-4 and TRBJ2-2, is ETGVTQSPTHLIKTRGQQVTLRCSSQSGHNTVSWYQQALGQGPQFIFQYYREEENGRGNFPPRFSGLQFPNYSSELNVNALELDDSALYLCASSLAFSGGASTTGELFFGEGSRLTVL.

CDR3 region: CASSSTGFSQPQHF. In nucleotides, the CDR3 is TGTGCCAGCAGTTCAACAGGGTTCAGTCAGCCCCAGCATTTT. The chain couples TRBV6-5 to TRBJ1-5, with D perhaps matching TRBD1 (6 bases). The CDR3 is 14 residues long. Germline CDR1 MNHEY, CDR2 SVGAGI. V was cut by 4 bases and J by 6 bases, with 13 bases left in between.

V gene TRBV5-8 combines with J gene TRBJ1-1; 7 bases agree with TRBD1. This CDR3 region has 15 residues. In germline, CDR1 is SGHTS, CDR2 YDEGEE. J gave up 1 base and V 5 bases, and 8 bases lay outside the gene matches. CDR3 sequence: CASRQYRGANTEAFF. In DNA form, the CDR3 reads TGTGCCAGCAGACAATACAGGGGTGCGAACACTGAAGCTTTCTTT.

CDR3 DNA: TGTGCCAGTAGTCCATACCAGGGGGCAATGGCAAATCAGCCCCAGCATTTT. It is translated as CASSPYQGAMANQPQHF. V and J are TRBV19 and TRBJ1-5, with 8 positions matching TRBD1. Germline V gene lookup returns CDR1 LNHDA and CDR2 SQIVND (reference sequence). V lost 5 bases, J lost 4 bases, and 13 bases stayed unmatched. The CDR3 totals 17 residues.

V and J are TRBV11-2 and TRBJ1-1; maybe TRBD1 (6 bases). The CDR3 spans 16 residues. CDR1 and CDR2 from the germline V gene are SGHAT and FQNNGV. V dropped 5 bases and J dropped 3 bases, with 19 bases sitting between them. The CDR3: CASSHGRGARDTEAFF. CDR3 bases: TGTGCCAGCAGCCATGGGAGGGGGGCGAGGGACACTGAAGCTTTCTTT.

The genes are TRBV5-1 and TRBJ2-1; 10 positions agree with TRBD1. Germline V gene lookup returns CDR1 SGHRS and CDR2 YFSETQ. The V segment lost 4 bases and the J segment 3 bases; nucleotides outside the gene matches: 4. This CDR3 spans 15 amino acids. The CDR3 nucleotides are TGCGCCAGCAGCGGACGGACAGGGGGCTACAATGAGCAGTTCTTC. This gives the protein CASSGRTGGYNEQFF.

The J gene is TRBJ1-6, the V gene TRBV5-1; D ambiguous. The CDR3 loop spans 13 amino acids. From germline, CDR1 is SGHRS and CDR2 YFSETQ. V dropped 3 bases and J dropped 7 bases, with 8 bases sitting between them. The CDR3 here is CASSYTKNSPLHF. CDR3 nucleotide sequence: TGCGCCAGCAGCTACACCAAGAATTCACCCCTCCACTTT.

The chain couples TRBV6-5 to TRBJ2-1; TRBD2 matches 7 bases. There are 14 residues in the CDR3. Losses at the gene ends were 7 bases for V and 8 bases for J; bases not matched to a gene: 11. CDR1 and CDR2 from the germline V gene are MNHEY and SVGAGI. The CDR3, as DNA: TGTGCCAGCAAAGCAGCGGGGACGGGATATGAGCAGTTCTTC. This translates into CASKAAGTGYEQFF.

This rearrangement joins TRBV11-2 to TRBJ1-2, with D perhaps TRBD1 (6 bases). Trimming removed 0 bases at V and 8 bases at J, with 13 bases between. CDR1 is SGHAT and CDR2 is FQNNGV in the germline V gene. This CDR3 region has 14 residues. The CDR3 spells CASSLDNSGVGYTF. The DNA for the CDR3 is TGTGCCAGCAGCTTAGACAACTCAGGGGTCGGCTACACCTTC.

This chain uses TRBV5-6 with TRBJ2-7, with 14 bases aligning to TRBD2. The CDR3 consists of 17 residues. Trimming cost V 2 bases and J 1 base; bases outside gene matches: 5. Germline V gives CDR1 SGHDT, CDR2 YYEEEE. CDR3 in amino acids: CASSLGLAGGRSYEQYF. The DNA for the CDR3 is TGTGCCAGCAGCTTAGGACTAGCGGGGGGTAGATCCTACGAGCAGTACTTC.

The chain links TRBV11-3 to TRBJ2-3; 9 bases fit TRBD2. Trimming removed 5 bases from V and 2 bases from J; junction bases left unmatched: 2. This CDR3 region has 14 residues. The germline V gene has CDR1 SGHNT and CDR2 YENEEA. Here the CDR3 DNA reads TGTGCCAGCAGCCTAGCGGGAAACACAGATACGCAGTATTTT. It yields the protein CASSLAGNTDTQYF.

The chain links TRBV27 to TRBJ1-1, with D possibly TRBD1 on 6 matching bases. Germline CDR1 and CDR2: MNHEY and SMNVEV (reference sequence). Trimming pared 4 bases from V and 3 bases from J, leaving 12 bases between. The CDR3 consists of 14 residues. In nucleotides, the CDR3 is TGTGCCAGCAGTTCATCAGGGGTCTACACTGAAGCTTTCTTT. It is translated as CASSSSGVYTEAFF.

This clone was seen many times. The chain uses TRBV13 and TRBJ2-7, with 7 positions matching TRBD1. The CDR3 is made up of 14 amino acids. The J segment lost 2 bases and the V segment lost 4 bases, leaving 5 bases of the junction unmatched. Germline CDR1 reads PRHDT; CDR2 reads FYEKMQ (reference sequence). Here the CDR3 reads CASSSSDRAYEQYV. The CDR3 coding sequence is TGTGCCAGCAGCTCGAGTGACAGGGCCTACGAGCAGTACGTC.

A single count supports this clone. V gene TRBV6-2 or TRBV6-3 combines with J gene TRBJ1-3; no clear D. From germline, CDR1 is MNHEY and CDR2 SVGEGT. Deletions cut 6 bases from V and 2 bases from J, with 8 bases between. The CDR3 extends over 13 amino acids. CDR3 in amino acids: CASSQPPGNTIYF. The CDR3 DNA sequence: TGTGCCAGCAGCCAGCCCCCTGGAAACACCATATATTTT.